What follows describes a single T cell receptor (beta chain). The antigen remains undetermined. Germline loops: CDR1 MGHDK, CDR2 SYGVNS. Trimming took 1 base from V and 2 from J, leaving 12 bases between them. CDR3 size: 16 residues. The template for TCR beta VDJ and CDR3 sequence profiling was genomic DNA. TCRdb analysed the reads with MiXCR anew, one entry per CDR3 protein. This sample has about 190,000 distinct CDR3 sequences, with less than 70% found just once. This specimen comes from a study of CD8+CD57+ T cells in acquired aplastic anemia. Study details: Isolated CD4+ and CD8+ cells, once sorted, yielded DNA averaging approximately 3 ug. Among healthy donors, CD4+ cells averaged around 10 million reads.

The study's findings and limits: The number of CD8+ CDR3 sequences shared by patients and controls was twenty-nine.

Sequencing was done on a sample of sorted CD4+, CD8+, or CD8+CD57+ T cells (not recorded which) from PBMCs. The chain joins TRBV25-1 to TRBJ1-3; D not resolved. The sequence came from a human donor in good health, serving as a control. CDR3 DNA sequence: TGTGCCAGCAGTGAATTGGCCTCGAGCACTGGAAACACCATATATTTT. Translating it yields CASSELASSTGNTIYF.